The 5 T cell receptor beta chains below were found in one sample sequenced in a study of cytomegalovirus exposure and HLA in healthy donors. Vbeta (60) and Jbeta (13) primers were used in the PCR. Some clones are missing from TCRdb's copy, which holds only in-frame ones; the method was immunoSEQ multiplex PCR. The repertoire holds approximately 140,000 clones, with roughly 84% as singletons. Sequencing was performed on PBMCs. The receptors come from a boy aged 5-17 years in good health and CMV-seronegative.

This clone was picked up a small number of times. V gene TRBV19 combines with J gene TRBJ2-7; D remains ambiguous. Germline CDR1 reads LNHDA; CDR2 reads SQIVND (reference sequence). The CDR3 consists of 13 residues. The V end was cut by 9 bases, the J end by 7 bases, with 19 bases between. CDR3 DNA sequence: TGTGCCAGCGCAAGAGGATACGTGTGGGAGCAGTACTTC. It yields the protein CASARGYVWEQYF.

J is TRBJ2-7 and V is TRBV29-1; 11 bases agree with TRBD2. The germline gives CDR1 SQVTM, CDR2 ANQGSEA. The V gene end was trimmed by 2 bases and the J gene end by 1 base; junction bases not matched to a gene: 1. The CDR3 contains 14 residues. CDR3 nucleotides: TGCAGCGTTGAAACTAGCGGGAGTTCCTACGAGCAGTACTTC. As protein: CSVETSGSSYEQYF.

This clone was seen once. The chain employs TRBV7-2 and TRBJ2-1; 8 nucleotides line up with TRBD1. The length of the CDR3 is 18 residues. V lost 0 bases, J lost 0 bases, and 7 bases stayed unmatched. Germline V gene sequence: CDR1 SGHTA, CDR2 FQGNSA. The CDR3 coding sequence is TGTGCCAGCAGCTTAGCGCCCCGGGACAGGAGCTCCTACAATGAGCAGTTCTTC. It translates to CASSLAPRDRSSYNEQFF.

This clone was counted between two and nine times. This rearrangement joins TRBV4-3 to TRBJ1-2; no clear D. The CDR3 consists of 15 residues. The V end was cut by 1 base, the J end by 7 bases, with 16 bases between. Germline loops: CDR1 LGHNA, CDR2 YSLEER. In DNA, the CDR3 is TGCGCCAGCAGCCAAGGACGCGTTCAGGTGTCTGGCTACACCTTC. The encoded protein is CASSQGRVQVSGYTF.

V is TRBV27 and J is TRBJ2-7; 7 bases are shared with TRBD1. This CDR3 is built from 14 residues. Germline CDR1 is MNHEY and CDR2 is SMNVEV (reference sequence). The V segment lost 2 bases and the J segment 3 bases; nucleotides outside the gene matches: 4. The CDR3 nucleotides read TGTGCCAGCAGTTTACTTGGGACAGACTACGAGCAGTACTTC. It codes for CASSLLGTDYEQYF.